This is a list of T cell receptor beta chains from one sample in a study of blood T cell repertoires in COVID-19. The method was immunoSEQ multiplex PCR; TCRdb's version includes in-frame clones alone and lacks a portion of them. This table holds fewer than 35,000 clones, roughly nine tenths found once. The sample taken for sequencing was peripheral blood. These receptors were collected from a human donor with active COVID-19. The donor label of this sample is uncertain. The CDR3 runs from the conserved cysteine through the conserved F or W. A D gene is named only where the DNA matches it firmly. Where a row states a size, it is once, few, many or the class of an expanded clone; other rows omit it.

j_call	clone_size	v_call	d_call	cdr3_nt	cdr3_aa
TRBJ2-7	.	TRBV5-1	TRBD1	TGCGCCAGCAGCCAGTGGACAGGGGACTCCTACGAGCAGTACTTC	CASSQWTGDSYEQYF
TRBJ2-1	.	TRBV28	TRBD2	TGTGCCAGCAGTTTACGGGGACTAGCGGGAGCGAATGAGCAGTTCTTC	CASSLRGLAGANEQFF
TRBJ1-2	few	TRBV6-6	TRBD1	TGTGCCAGCAGTTACCCCGGGACAGAGAATGGCTACACCTTC	CASSYPGTENGYTF
TRBJ2-3	.	TRBV9	TRBD1	TGTGCCAGCAGCGCAGGGGGTTGGACAGATACGCAGTATTTT	CASSAGGWTDTQYF
TRBJ2-7	.	TRBV13	.	TGTGCCAGCAGCAACGCCGGGGCGGGGTGGGGCGGCGAGCAGTACTTC	CASSNAGAGWGGEQYF
TRBJ1-6	.	TRBV9	.	TGTGCCAGCAGCGGCGGAACTAATTCACCCCTCCACTTT	CASSGGTNSPLHF
TRBJ2-3	.	TRBV7-2	.	TGTGCCAGCAGCTTAAGGCTAGCCTCAGATACGCAGTATTTT	CASSLRLASDTQYF
TRBJ1-2	.	TRBV5-6	TRBD1	TGTGCCAGCAGCTTGGGGGACAGGGTCTATGGCTACACCTTC	CASSLGDRVYGYTF
TRBJ2-7	.	TRBV7-2	.	TGTGCCAGCAGCTTCGGGGGACTTACCTACGAGCAGTACTTT	CASSFGGLTYEQYF
TRBJ2-1	.	TRBV6-2/TRBV6-3	TRBD2	TGTGCCAGCAGTTTAGCGGGGGGAATGAACAATGAGCAGTTCTTC	CASSLAGGMNNEQFF
TRBJ2-3	.	TRBV7-2	TRBD2	TGTGCCAGCAGCTTCTTAGCGGGGGGAGGACGTAGCACAGATACGCAGTATTTT	CASSFLAGGGRSTDTQYF
TRBJ2-1	.	TRBV12-3/TRBV12-4	TRBD2	TGTGCCAGCAGTTTGTGGCGGGGGGGCCTGTTCTTC	CASSLWRGGLFF
TRBJ2-3	.	TRBV7-2	.	TGTGCCAGCAGCGCTCTCACTCGAATCCCTCTTAGCACAGATACGCAGTATTTT	CASSALTRIPLSTDTQYF
TRBJ1-1	.	TRBV6-4	.	TGTGCCAGCAGTGTAGAAGCAAACACTGAAGCTTTCTTT	CASSVEANTEAFF
TRBJ2-2	.	TRBV30	.	TGTGCCTGGGGCCAGGGCACCGGGGAGCTGTTTTTT	CAWGQGTGELFF
TRBJ2-1	.	TRBV3-1/TRBV3-2	TRBD2	TGTGCCAGCGCAGCGGGAGGAGAGGGTGAGCAGTTCTTC	CASAAGGEGEQFF
TRBJ2-7	.	TRBV5-6	TRBD2	TGTGCCAGCAGTCCCAACGGGGGGTACGAGCAGTACTTC	CASSPNGGYEQYF
TRBJ2-1	.	TRBV5-4	TRBD1	TGTGCCAGCAGCTTGGGAGGGACAGGGCACAATGAGCAGTTCTTC	CASSLGGTGHNEQFF
TRBJ2-7	few	TRBV30	TRBD2	TGTGCCTGGAGTGTAAGGTCTAGCGGGATCTACGAGCAGTACTTC	CAWSVRSSGIYEQYF
TRBJ2-4	.	TRBV2	.	TGTGCCAGCAGTGGATTGGGGGGCAAAAACATTCAGTACTTC	CASSGLGGKNIQYF
TRBJ2-1	.	TRBV29-1	.	TGCAGCGTTGAAGCCCTCAGTGAGCAGTTCTTC	CSVEALSEQFF
TRBJ1-1	.	TRBV28	.	TGTGCCAGCACCCTCCGGCGGGGGGCGGGGACTGAAGCTTTCTTT	CASTLRRGAGTEAFF
TRBJ2-3	.	TRBV6-5	TRBD1	TGTGCCAGCAGTTACTCGACAGGGAGCACAGATACGCAGTATTTT	CASSYSTGSTDTQYF
TRBJ1-5	once	TRBV19	.	TGTGCCAGTAGTGAGTCATCTAATCAGCCCCAGCATTTT	CASSESSNQPQHF
TRBJ2-2	.	TRBV7-6	TRBD2	TGTGCCAGCAGCTTGGGGGCGGGAGGGCCTGGCACCGGGGAGCTGTTTTTT	CASSLGAGGPGTGELFF
TRBJ2-4	.	TRBV4-2	.	TGTGCCAGCAGCCAAGAAGGACCCCCCTCCGGACGGGGAAACATTCAGTACTTC	CASSQEGPPSGRGNIQYF
TRBJ2-7	.	TRBV5-4	.	TGTGCCAGCAGCTTGTTCCCATCCTACGAGCAGTACTTC	CASSLFPSYEQYF
TRBJ1-1	.	TRBV10-3	TRBD1	TGTGCCATCAAGATCCTGAGGGGGCGCGACACTGAAGCTTTCTTT	CAIKILRGRDTEAFF
TRBJ1-1	once	TRBV9	.	TGTGCCAGCGGGGCCGTTTCAGGCACTGAAGCTTTCTTT	CASGAVSGTEAFF
TRBJ2-2	.	TRBV2	.	TGTGCCAGCAGTGATAAGGGGACTAACACCGGGGAGCTGTTTTTT	CASSDKGTNTGELFF